The 27 T cell receptor beta chains below all came from one sample that was sequenced in a study of blood T cell repertoires in COVID-19. Using immunoSEQ multiplex PCR, the repertoire was profiled, and TCRdb retains in-frame clones only, with some absent. The data contain fewer than 600,000 clones, roughly 90% of them singletons. The sample was PBMCs or T cells enriched from blood (not recorded which). These receptors all stem from a woman in her forties who had recovered from COVID-19.

The chain is built from TRBV11-3 and TRBJ1-5; 11 positions agree with TRBD1. V lost 1 base and J lost 3; bases outside the gene matches: 2. The germline V gene encodes CDR1 SGHNT and CDR2 YENEEA. The CDR3 loop spans 16 amino acids. The CDR3 reads CASSLGTGGDNQPQHF. CDR3 coding DNA: TGTGCCAGCAGCTTAGGGACAGGGGGCGACAATCAGCCCCAGCATTTT.

This rearrangement joins TRBV27 to TRBJ2-7; D not resolved. V was clipped by 0 bases and J by 3 bases, with 6 bases between them. Per the germline V gene, CDR1 is MNHEY and CDR2 is SMNVEV (reference sequence). The length of the CDR3 is 13 residues. CDR3 in DNA: TGTGCCAGCAGTTTATCCGCGAGCTACGAGCAGTACTTC. It yields the protein CASSLSASYEQYF.

V and J are TRBV9 and TRBJ2-7; TRBD1 matches 9 bases. The ends lost 0 bases at V and 5 bases at J; junction bases unmatched: 3. CDR1 is SGDLS, CDR2 YYNGEE, per germline. The CDR3 sequence is 14 residues long. The CDR3 reads CASSVDRGPNEQYF. The CDR3 region has the DNA TGTGCCAGCAGCGTAGACAGGGGGCCCAACGAGCAGTACTTC.

The J gene is TRBJ1-2, the V gene TRBV7-8; tentative D call: TRBD1 (5 bases). Germline V lookup: CDR1 SGHVS, CDR2 FQNEAQ. Deletions cut 0 bases from V and 3 bases from J, with 5 bases between. The CDR3 sequence is 13 residues long. DNA for the CDR3: TGTGCCAGCAGCTTAGCGACAGACTATGGCTACACCTTC. It is translated as CASSLATDYGYTF.

On this clone: The same CDR3 arises from other DNA sequences in this sample as well. This sequence joins TRBV9 and TRBJ1-3, with 7 bases fitting TRBD1. Germline values: CDR1 SGDLS, CDR2 YYNGEE. V lost 2 bases and J lost 0; bases outside the gene matches: 2. The CDR3 has 15 residues. The CDR3 DNA sequence: TGTGCCAGCAGCGTTACAGGGGTCTCTGGAAACACCATATATTTT. Protein product: CASSVTGVSGNTIYF.

This chain links TRBV25-1 with TRBJ2-1; 9 bases are shared with TRBD2. The germline V gene has CDR1 MGHDK and CDR2 SYGVNS. The CDR3 has 15 amino acids. Trimming cost V 7 bases and J 8 bases; bases outside gene matches: 12. The CDR3 reads CASIPSGSGSDEQFF. CDR3 sequence (DNA): TGTGCCAGCATCCCGAGCGGTAGCGGGAGTGATGAGCAGTTCTTC.

Only one count was recorded for this clone. The CDR3 DNA sequence: TGTGCCACCGCCGCCGGGGGCAATCAGCCCCAGCATTTT. Its protein is CATAAGGNQPQHF. The genes are TRBV24-1 and TRBJ1-5; D is unclear. Trimming cost V 9 bases and J 2 bases, with 10 bases left between them. This CDR3 is 13 amino acids long. Germline CDR1 reads KGHDR; CDR2 reads SFDVKD.

This rearrangement joins TRBV18 to TRBJ2-6; 8 nucleotides agree with TRBD2. With 4 bases clipped from V and 1 base from J, the junction kept 9 bases outside the gene matches. The CDR3 is 18 amino acids. Germline CDR1 is KGHSH and CDR2 is LQKENI. This CDR3 is CASSLQSGGRSGANVLTF. DNA of the CDR3: TGTGCCAGCTCACTCCAATCCGGCGGGAGGTCTGGGGCCAACGTCCTGACTTTC.

The rearrangement joins TRBV25-1 to TRBJ2-7; D uncertain. This CDR3 spans 11 amino acids. V lost 4 bases and J lost 5, with 6 bases in between. Germline V CDR1 and CDR2: MGHDK, SYGVNS. The CDR3 protein is CASSASHEQYF. In DNA form, the CDR3 reads TGTGCCAGCAGTGCTTCCCACGAGCAGTACTTC.

The gene calls are TRBV30 and TRBJ1-3; the D is unclear. Germline V gene data show CDR1 as GTSNPN and CDR2 as SVGIG (reference sequence). The CDR3 runs to 15 residues. V lost 3 bases, J lost 2 bases, and 14 bases lay in between. CDR3 bases: TGTGCCTGGAGCCCTCTTCCGACTCCTGGAAACACCATATATTTT. Translation: CAWSPLPTPGNTIYF.

This clone showed up many times. J is TRBJ2-2 and V is TRBV4-1; D may be TRBD1 (6 bases). Germline assignment: CDR1 MGHRA and CDR2 YSYEKL. Trimming removed 2 bases at V and 8 bases at J, with 12 bases between. The CDR3 runs 14 residues. Written as DNA, the CDR3 is TGCGCCAGCAGCCAAACAGGGCTTCCGGGGGAGCTGTTTTTT. The encoded protein is CASSQTGLPGELFF.

The genes are TRBV19 and TRBJ1-6, with 8 positions matching TRBD1. This CDR3 is built from 17 residues. The V gene end was trimmed by 5 bases and the J gene end by 7 bases; junction bases not matched to a gene: 13. Germline-derived CDR1 and CDR2 are LNHDA and SQIVND (reference sequence). DNA for the CDR3: TGTGCCAGTAGTGGGGACAGGACCGGGACTCTCAATTCACCCCTCCACTTT. It is translated as CASSGDRTGTLNSPLHF.

The chain joins TRBV7-9 to TRBJ1-1, with TRBD1 as a possible D gene (5 bases). The CDR3 runs 15 residues. Trimming removed 0 bases at V and 0 bases at J, with 8 bases between. Per the germline V gene, CDR1 is SEHNR and CDR2 is FQNEAQ (reference sequence). The CDR3 loop is CASSLAGGMNTEAFF. The DNA of the CDR3 is TGTGCCAGCAGCTTAGCGGGGGGGATGAACACTGAAGCTTTCTTT.

The CDR3 DNA follows: TGTGCCAGCAGTCGGTACAGTAGCAATCAGCCCCAGCATTTT. This codes for CASSRYSSNQPQHF. The chain carries TRBV27 and TRBJ1-5, with D unresolved. The V end lost 5 bases, the J end lost 0 bases, and 8 bases lay between the germline ends. The CDR3 consists of 14 residues. The V gene's germline CDR1 is MNHEY and CDR2 SMNVEV (reference sequence).

The chain couples TRBV5-1 to TRBJ1-1; tentative D call: TRBD1 (6 bases). Germline V gene lookup returns CDR1 SGHRS and CDR2 YFSETQ. V gave up 2 bases and J gave up 3 bases, with 11 bases separating them. This CDR3 is built from 14 residues. CDR3 sequence reads: CASSFGGPHTEAFF. In DNA form, the CDR3 reads TGCGCCAGCAGCTTCGGGGGGCCTCACACTGAAGCTTTCTTT.

This rearrangement joins TRBV4-3 to TRBJ2-2, with 8 positions matching TRBD1. In germline, CDR1 is LGHNA, CDR2 YSLEER. The CDR3 has 16 residues. The J segment lost 5 bases and the V segment lost 3 bases, leaving 8 bases of the junction unmatched. CDR3 protein: CASSQSSGGRTGELFF. CDR3 coding DNA: TGCGCCAGCAGCCAGTCGTCAGGGGGCCGGACCGGGGAGCTGTTTTTT.

This sequence joins TRBV9 and TRBJ1-2; TRBD1 matches 9 bases. CDR1 is SGDLS, CDR2 YYNGEE, per germline. This CDR3 region has 16 residues. V trimming: 2 bases; J trimming: 4 bases; junction bases outside the gene matches: 9. The CDR3 DNA reads as TGTGCCAGCAGCGTTGGACAGGGGAGATTTGGCTATGGCTACACCTTC. Encoded protein: CASSVGQGRFGYGYTF.

The chain uses TRBV19 and TRBJ1-2; no firm D call. The ends were cut back, 10 bases at V and 4 bases at J, with 16 bases in the middle. Germline assignment: CDR1 LNHDA and CDR2 SQIVND (reference sequence). The CDR3 is 13 residues long. The CDR3 nucleotides read TGTGCCACCGGCGGACTTATTTCCTATGGCTACACCTTC. Protein product: CATGGLISYGYTF.

The chain combines TRBV5-1 with TRBJ2-5, with 12 positions matching TRBD2. Germline V gene sequence: CDR1 SGHRS, CDR2 YFSETQ. The V and J ends lost 0 bases and 4 bases, in that order; junction bases with no gene match: 7. This CDR3 is 17 amino acids long. For the CDR3, the DNA is TGCGCCAGCAGCTTGGAAAGACTAGCGGGAGAGGGAGAGACCCAGTACTTC. This translates into CASSLERLAGEGETQYF.

The V call is TRBV30, the J call TRBJ1-1; no firm D call. The CDR3 sequence is 15 residues long. Deletions cut 3 bases from V and 1 base from J, with 15 bases between. Germline values: CDR1 GTSNPN, CDR2 SVGIG (reference sequence). The CDR3 is CAWSNKRGKNTEAFF. The CDR3 nucleotides are TGTGCCTGGAGCAATAAACGGGGTAAGAACACTGAAGCTTTCTTT. The full variable domain, with the rest looked up from reference TRBV30 and TRBJ1-1, is SQTIHQWPATLVQPVGSPLSLECTVEGTSNPNLYWYRQAAGRGLQLLFYSVGIGQISSEVPQNLSASRPQDRQFILSSKKLLLSDSGFYLCAWSNKRGKNTEAFFGQGTRLTVV.

A single count supports this clone. The chain carries TRBV6-2 or TRBV6-3 and TRBJ1-1, with 7 nucleotides matching TRBD1. The CDR3 sequence is 13 residues long. Germline lookup yields CDR1 MNHEY and CDR2 SVGEGT. The J segment lost 5 bases and the V segment lost 4 bases, leaving 4 bases of the junction unmatched. For the CDR3, the DNA is TGTGCCAGCAGTTCCCCAGGGGGGACTGAAGCTTTCTTT. Protein: CASSSPGGTEAFF.

This clone was seen more than once but under ten times. The V and J genes are TRBV13 and TRBJ1-6; TRBD1 agrees at 9 bases. Trimming removed 4 bases from V and 8 bases from J; junction bases left unmatched: 3. Germline V gene data show CDR1 as PRHDT and CDR2 as FYEKMQ (reference sequence). The CDR3 covers 14 residues. The CDR3 here is CASSSRDRDSPLHF. CDR3 nucleotide sequence: TGTGCCAGCAGCTCCCGGGACAGGGATTCACCCCTCCACTTT.

Here the CDR3 reads CASSSFQGARETQYF. DNA of the CDR3: TGTGCCAGCAGTTCATTCCAGGGGGCGCGGGAGACCCAGTACTTC. The chain links TRBV27 to TRBJ2-5; TRBD1 matches 8 bases. The CDR3 spans 15 residues. V dropped 4 bases and J dropped 5; count of bases not matched to a gene: 9. The V gene's germline CDR1 is MNHEY and CDR2 SMNVEV (reference sequence).

This clone has more than one count but fewer than ten. This chain joins TRBV10-1 and TRBJ2-7; D gene unclear. The CDR3 spans 14 residues. CDR1 is WNHNN, CDR2 SYGVQD, per germline (reference sequence). V lost 0 bases to trimming and J lost 3 bases, with 9 bases between them. The CDR3 spells CASSESFGRYEQYF. Here the CDR3 DNA reads TGCGCCAGCAGTGAGTCGTTCGGTCGCTACGAGCAGTACTTC.

The V call is TRBV5-1, the J call TRBJ1-2, with 11 positions matching TRBD1. The CDR3 covers 16 residues. Germline values: CDR1 SGHRS, CDR2 YFSETQ. V was clipped by 2 bases and J by 4 bases; unmatched bases: 7. The CDR3 sequence: CASSLTRDRGSYGYTF. CDR3 sequence (DNA): TGCGCCAGCAGCTTAACCCGGGACAGGGGGAGCTATGGCTACACCTTC.

This chain joins TRBV6-5 and TRBJ1-2, with TRBD1 as a possible D gene (5 bases). Germline CDR1 reads MNHEY; CDR2 reads SVGAGI. The V end was cut by 4 bases, the J end by 7 bases, with 16 bases between. The CDR3 sequence is 14 residues long. CDR3 region: CASSLTDPLGGYTF. The CDR3 coding sequence is TGTGCCAGCAGTTTGACAGATCCTCTGGGTGGCTACACCTTC.

V is TRBV6-5 and J is TRBJ1-5; 7 bases are shared with TRBD1. Looked up from germline, CDR1 is MNHEY and CDR2 is SVGAGI. The CDR3 has 14 amino acids. Trimming removed 0 bases from V and 7 bases from J; junction bases left unmatched: 3. This CDR3 reads CASSYSDRVQPQHF. The CDR3 DNA is TGTGCCAGCAGTTACTCCGACAGGGTCCAGCCCCAGCATTTT.